The 24 T cell receptor beta chains given below trace back to one sample, sequenced in a study of cytomegalovirus exposure and HLA in healthy donors. Some clones are missing from TCRdb's copy, which holds only in-frame ones; the method was immunoSEQ multiplex PCR. In the table there are 55,000 to 85,000 clones, over 90% of which are singletons. The sequenced material came from PBMCs. Every receptor here comes from a woman in her late teens or twenties in good health and CMV-seronegative.

The chain is built from TRBV15 and TRBJ2-1; tentative D call: TRBD2 (6 bases). This CDR3 spans 15 amino acids. The germline CDR1 and CDR2 sequences are LNHNV and YYDKDF (reference sequence). With 8 bases removed from V and 0 bases from J, the gap between germline ends came to 14 bases. CDR3 in DNA: TGTGCCACCGCTGCGGGACCTAGCTCCTACAATGAGCAGTTCTTC. Translated, it gives CATAAGPSSYNEQFF.

This chain connects TRBV18 to TRBJ2-1, with D possibly TRBD1 on 5 matching bases. The germline V and J ends were trimmed by 0 bases and 2 bases, with 11 bases remaining between them. The CDR3 spans 16 residues. Per germline, CDR1 KGHSH and CDR2 LQKENI. The CDR3, as DNA: TGTGCCAGCTCACCACCGGCGCTCAGGGCCTACAATGAGCAGTTCTTC. This gives the protein CASSPPALRAYNEQFF.

V usage is TRBV29-1 and J usage is TRBJ2-1; D possibly corresponds to TRBD2 (6 bases). V was clipped by 4 bases and J by 1 base, with 8 bases between them. CDR3 length equals 13 residues. Germline V CDR1 and CDR2: SQVTM, ANQGSEA. This chain's CDR3 is CSVGGRSYNEQFF. CDR3 sequence (DNA): TGCAGCGTTGGTGGGAGGTCCTACAATGAGCAGTTCTTC.

The J gene is TRBJ2-2, the V gene TRBV6-5; 7 bases agree with TRBD2. With 2 bases clipped from V and 4 bases from J, the junction kept 4 bases outside the gene matches. The CDR3 loop spans 15 amino acids. Germline CDR1 MNHEY, CDR2 SVGAGI. The CDR3 protein is CASSYAGGVTGELFF. Here the CDR3 DNA reads TGTGCCAGCAGTTACGCTGGGGGGGTCACCGGGGAGCTGTTTTTT.

The DNA of the CDR3 is TGTGCCAGCAGCTGGAGTAATGAAAAACTGTTTTTT. Its translation: CASSWSNEKLFF. The V call is TRBV5-8, the J call TRBJ1-4; D is unresolved. V was cut by 3 bases and J by 4 bases, with 4 bases left in between. The CDR3 runs to 12 residues. Germline CDR1 SGHTS, CDR2 YDEGEE.

The chain has TRBV7-6 and TRBJ2-2; maybe TRBD2 (7 bases). Germline V gene sequence: CDR1 SGHVS, CDR2 FNYEAQ. V shed 2 bases and J shed 4 bases, with 20 bases lying between them. This CDR3 has 18 amino acids. This CDR3 is CASSLLSIGGRFTGELFF. CDR3 DNA sequence: TGTGCCAGCAGCTTACTATCTATCGGGGGGCGGTTCACCGGGGAGCTGTTTTTT.

This clone was seen a single time. The chain is built from TRBV6-5 and TRBJ2-5, with D perhaps TRBD2 (7 bases). Trimming took 6 bases from V and 5 from J, leaving 19 bases between them. This CDR3 contains 15 residues. CDR1 is MNHEY, CDR2 SVGAGI, per germline. The CDR3 here is CASSPRGGAPETQYF. CDR3 nucleotide sequence: TGTGCCAGCAGCCCAAGGGGGGGGGCCCCTGAGACCCAGTACTTC.

The rearrangement links TRBV5-6 to TRBJ2-1; 9 nucleotides line up with TRBD1. J was trimmed by 7 bases and V by 4 bases; bases with no gene match: 9. In germline, CDR1 is SGHDT, CDR2 YYEEEE. The CDR3 length is 15 residues. The CDR3 reads CASSIGTGSLNEQFF. The CDR3 DNA reads as TGTGCCAGCAGCATCGGGACAGGGAGTTTGAATGAGCAGTTCTTC.

The chain is built from TRBV14 and TRBJ2-3; unclear D gene. The CDR3 runs 16 residues. The V gene lost 0 bases and the J gene lost 1 base, with 11 bases spanning the gap. The germline V gene has CDR1 SGHDN and CDR2 FVKESK. The DNA for the CDR3 is TGTGCCAGCAGCCAAGATACGCGCACTCGCACAGATACGCAGTATTTT. Translating it yields CASSQDTRTRTDTQYF.

This clone was seen just once. The CDR3 DNA reads as TGTGCCAGCAGCCAAGAACCGCCCGCGGGCAATCAGCCCCAGCATTTT. It codes for CASSQEPPAGNQPQHF. The rearrangement links TRBV4-2 to TRBJ1-5, with D unresolved. CDR1 and CDR2 (germline): LGHNA, YNFKEQ. V was clipped by 0 bases and J by 2 bases, with 11 bases between them. This CDR3 region has 16 residues.

The gene calls are TRBV5-8 and TRBJ1-2; 9 nucleotides align to TRBD1. This CDR3 is built from 14 residues. V shed 4 bases and J 8 bases; nucleotides not matched to a gene: 9. Germline V gene sequence: CDR1 SGHTS, CDR2 YDEGEE. The CDR3 nucleotides are TGTGCCAGCAGCGCCAAACAGGGGGCGAAAGGCTACACCTTC. It translates to CASSAKQGAKGYTF.

The rearrangement joins TRBV5-1 to TRBJ1-2; TRBD1 agrees at 12 bases. Trimming removed 2 bases from V and 10 bases from J; junction bases left unmatched: 6. The CDR3 is 14 amino acids. CDR1 SGHRS and CDR2 YFSETQ come from the germline V gene. CDR3 bases: TGCGCCAGCAGCTTCTCCGGGACAGGGGGCGCCTACACCTTC. Its translation is CASSFSGTGGAYTF.

The chain couples TRBV15 to TRBJ2-7; D is possibly TRBD2 (6 bases). Germline lookup yields CDR1 LNHNV and CDR2 YYDKDF (reference sequence). CDR3 length equals 15 residues. Trimming stripped 1 base from V and 2 bases from J, with 12 bases between. The CDR3 DNA reads as TGTGCCACCAGCAGAGTGGGGGGAGAGACCTACGAGCAGTACTTC. Residues: CATSRVGGETYEQYF.

The chain carries TRBV15 and TRBJ1-6; no definite D call. The CDR3 runs to 15 residues. Germline values: CDR1 LNHNV, CDR2 YYDKDF (reference sequence). The V and J ends lost 0 bases and 5 bases respectively, with 8 bases between them. CDR3 sequence reads: CATSRDVADNSPLHF. The DNA for the CDR3 is TGTGCCACCAGCAGAGATGTAGCCGATAATTCACCCCTCCACTTT.

The chain is built from TRBV27 and TRBJ2-3; TRBD1 matches at 11 bases. After removal of 1 base from V and 3 bases from J, the junction contained 9 bases not matched to a gene. Germline V gives CDR1 MNHEY, CDR2 SMNVEV (reference sequence). CDR3 length: 18 amino acids. The CDR3: CASSLFVGTGGGTDTQYF. In nucleotides, the CDR3 is TGTGCCAGCAGTTTATTTGTTGGGACAGGGGGTGGTACAGATACGCAGTATTTT.

The V and J genes are TRBV6-6 and TRBJ2-7; TRBD2 matches 10 bases. CDR3 length: 15 amino acids. Germline lookup yields CDR1 MNHNY and CDR2 SVGAGI (reference sequence). V dropped 1 base and J dropped 4; count of bases not matched to a gene: 4. CDR3 loop: CASSYLAGGIYEQYF. CDR3 bases: TGTGCCAGCAGTTACTTAGCGGGGGGTATTTACGAGCAGTACTTC.

The CDR3 coding sequence is TGTGCCACCAGCAGACCCGGACAGAATAGCAATGAGCAGTTCTTC. It specifies CATSRPGQNSNEQFF. The chain joins TRBV15 to TRBJ2-1; a possible D gene is TRBD1 (6 bases). CDR3 length equals 15 residues. Germline V CDR1 and CDR2: LNHNV, YYDKDF (reference sequence). The V and J ends lost 2 bases and 6 bases respectively, with 14 bases between them.

This clone was detected only a few times. The rearrangement joins TRBV5-1 to TRBJ1-2; 10 nucleotides line up with TRBD1. Trimming cost V 3 bases and J 2 bases; bases outside gene matches: 1. The CDR3 loop spans 14 amino acids. Germline V lookup: CDR1 SGHRS, CDR2 YFSETQ. CDR3 loop: CASSWGQGNYGYTF. CDR3 nucleotides: TGCGCCAGCAGCTGGGGACAGGGGAACTATGGCTACACCTTC.

The V and J genes are TRBV11-3 and TRBJ1-5; tentative D call: TRBD1 (6 bases). Trimming cost V 5 bases and J 0 bases, with 8 bases left between them. Germline CDR1 reads SGHNT; CDR2 reads YENEEA. The CDR3 runs to 14 residues. The CDR3 spells CASSQGYSNQPQHF. The CDR3 DNA reads TGTGCCAGCAGCCAGGGGTATAGCAATCAGCCCCAGCATTTT. Full variable domain (missing parts from reference TRBV11-3 and TRBJ1-5): EAGVVQSPRYKIIEKKQPVAFWCNPISGHNTLYWYLQNLGQGPELLIRYENEEAVDDSQLPKDRFSAERLKGVDSTLKIQPAELGDSAVYLCASSQGYSNQPQHFGDGTRLSIL.

This rearrangement joins TRBV5-6 to TRBJ2-3; no clear D gene. The CDR3 extends over 12 amino acids. Germline V gene data show CDR1 as SGHDT and CDR2 as YYEEEE. V lost 4 bases and J 1 base, leaving 4 bases between the germline ends. The CDR3 reads CASSGGTDTQYF. The CDR3 DNA sequence: TGTGCCAGCAGCGGAGGCACAGATACGCAGTATTTT.

The rearrangement links TRBV6-6 to TRBJ1-4; D is ambiguous. V gave up 3 bases and J gave up 5 bases, with 10 bases separating them. The CDR3 is 14 amino acids. Germline assignment: CDR1 MNHNY and CDR2 SVGAGI (reference sequence). DNA for the CDR3: TGTGCCAGCAGTTATCTCAGGCCGAATGAAAAACTGTTTTTT. Translation: CASSYLRPNEKLFF.

The CDR3 loop is CARGRETYGYTF. CDR3 nucleotides: TGTGCCAGGGGGAGGGAGACGTATGGCTACACCTTC. This chain uses TRBV2 with TRBJ1-2; no reliable D call. This CDR3 is 12 amino acids long. Per germline, CDR1 SNHLY and CDR2 FYNNEI. The V end was cut by 9 bases, the J end by 5 bases, with 13 bases between.

V is TRBV4-2 and J is TRBJ2-1; 9 nucleotides match TRBD2. The germline V gene encodes CDR1 LGHNA and CDR2 YNFKEQ. The V and J ends lost 0 bases and 8 bases, in that order; junction bases with no gene match: 8. The CDR3 is made up of 16 amino acids. This CDR3 reads CASSQEYGTSPYEQFF. The CDR3, as DNA: TGTGCCAGCAGCCAAGAATACGGGACTAGCCCTTATGAGCAGTTCTTC.

The CDR3 loop reads CATNRDRALGGYTF. The DNA of the CDR3 is TGTGCCACCAATCGTGACAGGGCTTTAGGTGGCTACACCTTC. The chain has TRBV19 and TRBJ1-2; 7 bases line up with TRBD1. This CDR3 has 14 amino acids. With 10 bases clipped from V and 7 bases from J, the junction kept 15 bases outside the gene matches. CDR1 is LNHDA and CDR2 is SQIVND in the germline V gene (reference sequence).